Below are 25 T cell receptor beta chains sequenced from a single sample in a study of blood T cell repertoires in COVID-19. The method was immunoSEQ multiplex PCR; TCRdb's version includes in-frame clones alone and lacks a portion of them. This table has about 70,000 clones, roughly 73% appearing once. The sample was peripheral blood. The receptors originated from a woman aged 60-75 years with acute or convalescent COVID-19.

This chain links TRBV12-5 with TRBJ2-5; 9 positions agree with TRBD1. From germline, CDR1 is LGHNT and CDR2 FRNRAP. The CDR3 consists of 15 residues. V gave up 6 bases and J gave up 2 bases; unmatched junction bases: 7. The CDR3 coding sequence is TGTGCTAGTGGAACCGGGACAGGGAGGCAAGAGACCCAGTACTTC. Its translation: CASGTGTGRQETQYF.

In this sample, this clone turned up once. CDR3 in amino acids: CASSPRTGSGAFF. The CDR3 DNA follows: TGTGCCAGCAGCCCCCGGACAGGGTCTGGTGCTTTCTTT. The chain carries TRBV14 and TRBJ1-1, with TRBD1 matching over 8 bases. CDR3 length: 13 amino acids. Germline V lookup: CDR1 SGHDN, CDR2 FVKESK. With 4 bases clipped from V and 11 bases from J, the junction kept 9 bases outside the gene matches. The full variable domain, completed using reference TRBV14 and TRBJ1-1, is EAGVTQFPSHSVIEKGQTVTLRCDPISGHDNLYWYRRVMGKEIKFLLHFVKESKQDESGMPNNRFLAERTGGTYSTLKVQPAELEDSGVYFCASSPRTGSGAFFGQGTRLTVV.

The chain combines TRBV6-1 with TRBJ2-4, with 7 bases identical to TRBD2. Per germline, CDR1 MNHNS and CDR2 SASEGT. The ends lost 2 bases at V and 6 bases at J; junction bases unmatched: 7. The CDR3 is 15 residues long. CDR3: CASSESPGRVNIQYF. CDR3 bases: TGTGCCAGCAGTGAATCTCCAGGGAGGGTAAACATTCAGTACTTC.

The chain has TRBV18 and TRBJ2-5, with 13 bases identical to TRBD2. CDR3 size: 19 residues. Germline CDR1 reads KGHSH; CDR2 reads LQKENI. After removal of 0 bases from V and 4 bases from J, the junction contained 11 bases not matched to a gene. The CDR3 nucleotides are TGTGCCAGCTCACCACCGAGACTAGCGGGGGGCCGGACAACAGAGACCCAGTACTTC. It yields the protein CASSPPRLAGGRTTETQYF.

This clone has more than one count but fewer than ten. The CDR3 DNA reads as TGTGCCAGCAGCCATGAGAGCGGGTCCAACACCGGGGAGCTGTTTTTT. Its translation is CASSHESGSNTGELFF. The chain combines TRBV4-2 with TRBJ2-2; TRBD2 might be the D (6 bases). Per germline, CDR1 LGHNA and CDR2 YNFKEQ. The germline V and J ends were trimmed by 3 bases and 2 bases, with 13 bases remaining between them. The CDR3 extends over 16 amino acids.

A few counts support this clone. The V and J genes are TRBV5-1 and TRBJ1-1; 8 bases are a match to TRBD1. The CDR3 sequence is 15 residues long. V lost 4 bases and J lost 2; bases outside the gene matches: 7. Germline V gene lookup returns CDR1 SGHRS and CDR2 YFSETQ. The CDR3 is CASSEGTGTNTEAFF. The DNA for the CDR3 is TGCGCCAGCAGCGAGGGGACAGGTACAAACACTGAAGCTTTCTTT.

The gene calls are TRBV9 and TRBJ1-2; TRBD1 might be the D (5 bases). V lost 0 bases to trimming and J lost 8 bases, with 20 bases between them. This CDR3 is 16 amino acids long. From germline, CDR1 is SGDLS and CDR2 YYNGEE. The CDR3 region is CASSVDAGPTERGYTF. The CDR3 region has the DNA TGTGCCAGCAGCGTAGATGCAGGGCCTACTGAGAGGGGCTACACCTTC.

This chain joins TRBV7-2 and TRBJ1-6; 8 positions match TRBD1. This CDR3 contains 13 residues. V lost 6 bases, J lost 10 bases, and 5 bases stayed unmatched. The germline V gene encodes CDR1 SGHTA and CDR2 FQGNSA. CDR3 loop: CASRDRGISPLHF. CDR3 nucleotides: TGTGCCAGCAGAGACAGGGGAATCTCACCCCTCCACTTT.

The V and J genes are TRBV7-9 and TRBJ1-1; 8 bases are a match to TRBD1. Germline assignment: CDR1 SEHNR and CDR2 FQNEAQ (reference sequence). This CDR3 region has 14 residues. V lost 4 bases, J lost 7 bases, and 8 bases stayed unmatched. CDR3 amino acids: CASSYGTGGSEAFF. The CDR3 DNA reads TGTGCCAGCAGCTATGGCACAGGGGGTAGTGAAGCTTTCTTT.

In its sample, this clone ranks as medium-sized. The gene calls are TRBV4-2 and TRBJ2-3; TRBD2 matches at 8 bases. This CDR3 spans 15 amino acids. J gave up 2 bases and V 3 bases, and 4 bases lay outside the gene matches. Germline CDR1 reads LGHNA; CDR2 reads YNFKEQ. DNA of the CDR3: TGTGCCAGCAGCCAGGTTAGCGGGAACACAGATACGCAGTATTTT. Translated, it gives CASSQVSGNTDTQYF.

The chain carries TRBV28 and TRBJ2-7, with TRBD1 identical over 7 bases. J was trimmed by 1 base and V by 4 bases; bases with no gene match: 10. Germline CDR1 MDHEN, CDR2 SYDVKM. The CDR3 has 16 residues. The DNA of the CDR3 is TGTGCCAGCAGTTCTTCAGGCGACAGGGATTCCTACGAGCAGTACTTC. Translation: CASSSSGDRDSYEQYF.

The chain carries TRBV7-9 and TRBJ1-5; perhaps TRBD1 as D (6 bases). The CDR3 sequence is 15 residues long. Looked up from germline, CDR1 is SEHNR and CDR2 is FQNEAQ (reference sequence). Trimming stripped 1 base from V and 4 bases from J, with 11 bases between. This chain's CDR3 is CASSLGAGVNQPQHF. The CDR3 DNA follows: TGTGCCAGCAGCTTAGGGGCAGGGGTTAATCAGCCCCAGCATTTT.

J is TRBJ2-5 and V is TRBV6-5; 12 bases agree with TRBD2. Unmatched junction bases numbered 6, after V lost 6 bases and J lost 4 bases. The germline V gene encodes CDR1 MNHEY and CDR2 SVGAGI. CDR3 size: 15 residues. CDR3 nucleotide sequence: TGTGCCAGCAGGTCTAGCGGGGGGGCCTTAGAGACCCAGTACTTC. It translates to CASRSSGGALETQYF.

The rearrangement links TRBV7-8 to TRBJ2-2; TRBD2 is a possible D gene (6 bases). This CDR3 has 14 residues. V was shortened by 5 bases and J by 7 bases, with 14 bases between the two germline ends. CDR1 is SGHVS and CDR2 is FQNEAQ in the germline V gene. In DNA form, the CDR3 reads TGTGCCAGCAGCCCCCTCGCGGGGAACGGGGAGCTGTTTTTT. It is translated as CASSPLAGNGELFF.

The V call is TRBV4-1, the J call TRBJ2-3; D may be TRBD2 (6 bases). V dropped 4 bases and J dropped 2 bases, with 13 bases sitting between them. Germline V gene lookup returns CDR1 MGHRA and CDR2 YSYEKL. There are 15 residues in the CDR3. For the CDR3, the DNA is TGCGCCAGCAGCCTCGGCGGGGCCGACACAGATACGCAGTATTTT. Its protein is CASSLGGADTDTQYF.

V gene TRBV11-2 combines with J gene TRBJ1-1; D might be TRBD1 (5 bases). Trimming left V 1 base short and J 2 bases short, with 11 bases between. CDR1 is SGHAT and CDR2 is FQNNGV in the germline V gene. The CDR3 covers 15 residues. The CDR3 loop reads CASSLGGTANTEAFF. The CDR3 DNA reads TGTGCCAGCAGCTTAGGCGGGACGGCAAACACTGAAGCTTTCTTT.

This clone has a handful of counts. The CDR3 loop is CASSYGETGELFF. The CDR3 DNA reads as TGTGCCAGCAGTTACGGGGAAACCGGGGAGCTGTTTTTT. This rearrangement joins TRBV6-4 to TRBJ2-2; the D gene is possibly TRBD2 (5 bases). CDR1 and CDR2 from the germline V gene are MRHNA and SNTAGT. The CDR3 is 13 amino acids. V lost 5 bases, J lost 5 bases, and 9 bases lay in between.

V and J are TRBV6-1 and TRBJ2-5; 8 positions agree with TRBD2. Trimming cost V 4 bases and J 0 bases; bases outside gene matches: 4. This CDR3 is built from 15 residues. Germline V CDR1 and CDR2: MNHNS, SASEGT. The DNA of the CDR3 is TGTGCCAGCAGTGGAGCGGGGGCGAACCAAGAGACCCAGTACTTC. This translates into CASSGAGANQETQYF.

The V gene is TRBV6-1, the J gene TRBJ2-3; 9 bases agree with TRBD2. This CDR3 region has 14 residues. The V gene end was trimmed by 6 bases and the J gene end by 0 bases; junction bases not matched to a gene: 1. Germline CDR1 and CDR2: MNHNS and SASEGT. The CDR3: CASRTSGSTDTQYF. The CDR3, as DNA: TGTGCCAGCAGGACTAGCGGTAGCACAGATACGCAGTATTTT.

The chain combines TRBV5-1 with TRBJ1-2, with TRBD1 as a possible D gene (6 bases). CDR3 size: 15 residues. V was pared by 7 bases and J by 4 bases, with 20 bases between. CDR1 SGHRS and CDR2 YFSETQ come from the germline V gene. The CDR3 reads CASRGPQDSVYGYTF. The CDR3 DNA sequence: TGCGCCAGCCGAGGCCCCCAGGACAGCGTCTATGGCTACACCTTC.

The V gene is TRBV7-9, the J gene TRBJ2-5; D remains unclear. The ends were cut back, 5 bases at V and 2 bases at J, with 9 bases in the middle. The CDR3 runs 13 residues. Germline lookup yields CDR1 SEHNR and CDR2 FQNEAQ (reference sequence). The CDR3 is CASSATLQETQYF. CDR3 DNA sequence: TGTGCCAGCAGCGCCACTCTTCAAGAGACCCAGTACTTC.

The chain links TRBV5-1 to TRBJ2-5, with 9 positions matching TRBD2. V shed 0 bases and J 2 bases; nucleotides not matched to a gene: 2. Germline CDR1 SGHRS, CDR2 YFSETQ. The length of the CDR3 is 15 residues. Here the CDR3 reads CASSLGLAGQETQYF. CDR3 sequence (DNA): TGCGCCAGCAGCTTGGGGCTAGCGGGGCAAGAGACCCAGTACTTC.

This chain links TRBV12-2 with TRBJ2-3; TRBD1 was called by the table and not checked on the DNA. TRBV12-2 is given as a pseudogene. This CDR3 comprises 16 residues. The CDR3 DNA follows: TGTGCAAGTCGCTTAGCTCGACAGACAGAAGGAGATACGCAGTATTTT. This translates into CASRLARQTEGDTQYF.

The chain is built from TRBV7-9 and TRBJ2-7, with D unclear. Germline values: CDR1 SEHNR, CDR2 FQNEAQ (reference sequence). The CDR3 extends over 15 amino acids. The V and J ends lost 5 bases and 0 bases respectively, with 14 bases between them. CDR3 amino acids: CASSPFGRSSYEQYF. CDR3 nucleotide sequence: TGTGCCAGCAGCCCCTTCGGCCGGAGCTCCTACGAGCAGTACTTC.

Here the CDR3 reads CASSLGLEQGAGEKLFF. The CDR3 bases are TGTGCCAGCAGCCTTGGCCTAGAACAGGGGGCGGGTGAAAAACTGTTTTTT. V usage is TRBV7-9 and J usage is TRBJ1-4, with 9 positions matching TRBD1. J gave up 7 bases and V 5 bases, and 14 bases lay outside the gene matches. CDR1 is SEHNR, CDR2 FQNEAQ, per germline (reference sequence). This CDR3 is 17 amino acids long. The full variable domain, with the rest looked up from reference TRBV7-9 and TRBJ1-4, is DTGVSQNPRHKITKRGQNVTFRCDPISEHNRLYWYRQTLGQGPEFLTYFQNEAQLEKSRLLSDRFSAERPKGSFSTLEIQRTEQGDSAMYLCASSLGLEQGAGEKLFFGSGTQLSVL.